A single sample is the source of the 18 T cell receptor beta chains below, sequenced in a study of cytomegalovirus exposure and HLA in healthy donors. Amplification used 60 Vbeta primers and 13 Jbeta primers. The assay was immunoSEQ multiplex PCR, and TCRdb's table has in-frame clones only and misses some. The sample yields 150,000 or so clones, approximately 84% seen once. What was sequenced was PBMCs. The receptors come from a man aged 30 to 39 in good health and CMV-seropositive.

The chain joins TRBV7-2 to TRBJ1-2; possibly TRBD1 for D (6 bases). Trimming shortened V by 1 base and J by 4 bases, and 10 bases separated the two germline ends. Germline CDR1 is SGHTA and CDR2 is FQGNSA. The CDR3 contains 14 residues. DNA for the CDR3: TGTGCCAGCAGCTTAGGGACAGCTCCCTATGGCTACACCTTC. Amino acids: CASSLGTAPYGYTF.

To note about this clone: Other DNA sequences of this sample code for an identical CDR3. The J gene is TRBJ2-1, the V gene TRBV7-2; the D is unclear. Germline V gives CDR1 SGHTA, CDR2 FQGNSA. Deletions cut 1 base from V and 1 base from J, with 8 bases between. The CDR3 is 15 amino acids. The CDR3: CASSLEASSYNEQFF. The CDR3 nucleotides read TGTGCCAGCAGCTTAGAGGCTAGTTCCTACAATGAGCAGTTCTTC.

The chain employs TRBV2 and TRBJ2-7, with D possibly TRBD2 on 5 matching bases. The CDR3 totals 16 residues. The ends were cut back, 3 bases at V and 2 bases at J, with 17 bases in the middle. Germline lookup yields CDR1 SNHLY and CDR2 FYNNEI. The CDR3 DNA sequence: TGTGCCAGCAGTGACCCGGGGTTAGGGAGTCCCTACGAGCAGTACTTC. Translating gives CASSDPGLGSPYEQYF.

The CDR3 spells CATSRGGQGAPYEQYF. CDR3 bases: TGTGCCACCAGCAGAGGCGGACAGGGGGCCCCCTACGAGCAGTACTTC. The V call is TRBV15, the J call TRBJ2-7; 11 nucleotides agree with TRBD1. Per the germline V gene, CDR1 is LNHNV and CDR2 is YYDKDF (reference sequence). V was pared by 1 base and J by 2 bases, with 4 bases of the junction left unmatched. The CDR3 consists of 16 residues. Variable domain in full (rest from reference TRBV15 and TRBJ2-7): DAMVIQNPRYQVTQFGKPVTLSCSQTLNHNVMYWYQQKSSQAPKLLFHYYDKDFNNEADTPDNFQSRRPNTSFCFLDIRSPGLGDTAMYLCATSRGGQGAPYEQYFGPGTRLTVT.

The chain links TRBV19 to TRBJ2-1, with TRBD2 matching over 9 bases. The CDR3 length is 15 residues. From germline, CDR1 is LNHDA and CDR2 SQIVND (reference sequence). The junction had 12 bases not matched to a gene; V was cut back by 7 bases and J by 8 bases. This CDR3 reads CASTLLAGRFDEQFF. The CDR3 bases are TGTGCCAGTACCCTCCTAGCGGGAAGGTTTGATGAGCAGTTCTTC.

The chain couples TRBV28 to TRBJ2-1; 7 bases are a match to TRBD2. The CDR3 is made up of 15 amino acids. Germline V gene sequence: CDR1 MDHEN, CDR2 SYDVKM. Unmatched junction bases numbered 10, after V lost 8 bases and J lost 3 bases. In nucleotides, the CDR3 is TGTGCCAGCTACCGGTCGGGAGGAGACTACAATGAGCAGTTCTTC. Its translation: CASYRSGGDYNEQFF.

V is TRBV6-5 and J is TRBJ2-2; 8 bases line up with TRBD1. After removal of 7 bases from V and 5 bases from J, the junction contained 9 bases not matched to a gene. Germline assignment: CDR1 MNHEY and CDR2 SVGAGI. The CDR3 has 15 residues. CDR3 coding DNA: TGTGCCAGCACCTCAGGGGGCAAGAGGACCGGGGAGCTGTTTTTT. It is translated as CASTSGGKRTGELFF.

This chain connects TRBV4-1 to TRBJ1-5; TRBD1 might be the D (5 bases). Between the trimmed V and J ends, which lost 0 bases and 7 bases, there was a span of 13 bases. The germline gives CDR1 MGHRA, CDR2 YSYEKL. This CDR3 comprises 15 residues. This chain's CDR3 is CASSQDPAGPQPQHF. Written as DNA, the CDR3 is TGCGCCAGCAGCCAAGATCCGGCAGGGCCCCAGCCCCAGCATTTT.

This clone was recorded once. The chain recombines TRBV28 with TRBJ2-7; TRBD1 might be the D (6 bases). Between the trimmed V and J ends, which lost 6 bases and 3 bases, there was a span of 18 bases. The CDR3 is 15 amino acids. CDR1 and CDR2 (germline): MDHEN, SYDVKM. The CDR3 DNA sequence: TGTGCCAGCAGCCCCGGGACAAATATAGGCTACGAGCAGTACTTC. Protein sequence: CASSPGTNIGYEQYF.

The rearrangement uses TRBV28 and TRBJ1-2; D is ambiguous. The V and J ends lost 6 bases and 4 bases respectively, with 21 bases between them. Germline loops: CDR1 MDHEN, CDR2 SYDVKM. The CDR3 runs 16 residues. CDR3 protein: CASRIVTAHRTYGYTF. DNA of the CDR3: TGTGCCAGCAGAATTGTGACCGCCCACAGAACCTATGGCTACACCTTC.

This sequence joins TRBV2 and TRBJ1-6; D might be TRBD1 (6 bases). The CDR3 is made up of 16 amino acids. Germline-derived CDR1 and CDR2 are SNHLY and FYNNEI. Trimming left V 0 bases short and J 4 bases short, with 10 bases between. Written as DNA, the CDR3 is TGTGCCAGCAGTGAAGCTGGGGACATATATAATTCACCCCTCCACTTT. Residues: CASSEAGDIYNSPLHF. Based on the CDR3 plus reference TRBV2 and TRBJ1-6, the full variable domain is EPEVTQTPSHQVTQMGQEVILRCVPISNHLYFYWYRQILGQKVEFLVSFYNNEISEKSEIFDDQFSVERPDGSNFTLKIRSTKLEDSAMYFCASSEAGDIYNSPLHFGNGTRLTVT.

This clone has a handful of counts. The chain joins TRBV2 to TRBJ1-1; no clear D. This CDR3 contains 13 residues. The V and J ends lost 1 base and 2 bases respectively, with 5 bases between them. Germline values: CDR1 SNHLY, CDR2 FYNNEI. For the CDR3, the DNA is TGTGCCAGCAGTGAAGTAGAAAACACTGAAGCTTTCTTT. This codes for CASSEVENTEAFF.

In its sample, this clone was seen once. This chain uses TRBV11-3 with TRBJ2-2; 10 nucleotides align to TRBD2. Germline CDR1 and CDR2: SGHNT and YENEEA. V lost 6 bases and J lost 4; bases outside the gene matches: 8. The CDR3 has 16 amino acids. CDR3 sequence reads: CASSLAGDSSTGELFF. The CDR3, as DNA: TGTGCCAGCAGTCTAGCGGGGGACTCGAGCACCGGGGAGCTGTTTTTT.

The chain has TRBV28 and TRBJ1-1; D gene uncertain. Germline CDR1 is MDHEN and CDR2 is SYDVKM. The CDR3 has 14 residues. With 10 bases removed from V and 1 base from J, the gap between germline ends came to 16 bases. DNA for the CDR3: TGTGCCATCACTACGCCGGTGGCGAACACTGAAGCTTTCTTT. Translation: CAITTPVANTEAFF.

The chain uses TRBV13 and TRBJ2-3; 8 nucleotides line up with TRBD2. Trimming removed 5 bases from V and 2 bases from J; junction bases left unmatched: 3. The CDR3 contains 14 residues. From germline, CDR1 is PRHDT and CDR2 FYEKMQ (reference sequence). The CDR3 is CASSRGLATDTQYF. DNA of the CDR3: TGTGCCAGCAGCCGAGGACTAGCCACAGATACGCAGTATTTT. Variable domain in full (rest from reference TRBV13 and TRBJ2-3): AAGVIQSPRHLIKEKRETATLKCYPIPRHDTVYWYQQGPGQDPQFLISFYEKMQSDKGSIPDRFSAQQFSDYHSELNMSSLELGDSALYFCASSRGLATDTQYFGPGTRLTVL.

This chain links TRBV19 with TRBJ2-7, with 7 bases fitting TRBD2. This CDR3 has 14 amino acids. Germline V lookup: CDR1 LNHDA, CDR2 SQIVND (reference sequence). V trimming: 3 bases; J trimming: 7 bases; junction bases outside the gene matches: 9. CDR3 residues: CASSMESGIIEQYF. The CDR3, as DNA: TGTGCCAGTAGTATGGAAAGCGGGATAATAGAGCAGTACTTC.

This clone showed up just once. The V call is TRBV2, the J call TRBJ2-7; D remains unclear. Looked up from germline, CDR1 is SNHLY and CDR2 is FYNNEI. Trimming cost V 2 bases and J 2 bases, with 7 bases left between them. The length of the CDR3 is 13 residues. CDR3 DNA sequence: TGTGCCAGCAGTGAATCCTATACCTACGAGCAGTACTTC. This sequence encodes CASSESYTYEQYF.

This chain joins TRBV6-1 and TRBJ1-6, with TRBD1 matching 8 bases. The junction had 8 bases not matched to a gene; V was cut back by 7 bases and J by 9 bases. The CDR3 runs 14 residues. The germline V gene has CDR1 MNHNS and CDR2 SASEGT. As DNA, the CDR3 is TGTGCCAGCAAAAGGGGACAGGAGATTTCACCCCTCCACTTT. It is translated as CASKRGQEISPLHF.